These 20 T cell receptor beta chains were sequenced from one sample in a study of T-cell memory formation after mild COVID-19. TCRdb re-derived calls from the 5' RACE reads in MiXCR, one entry per CDR3 protein. The sample has under 550,000 distinct CDR3 sequences, 18% seen once. Material for sequencing was PBMCs or a T cell subset sorted from them (not recorded which). The origin of the receptors is a man aged 18 to 29 who had mild COVID-19 (a few samples of this study predate the infection). Cell type and time point are not known.

This clonotype was observed a handful of times. The chain recombines TRBV30 with TRBJ1-1, with 7 bases matching TRBD1. The V gene end was trimmed by 5 bases and the J gene end by 1 base; junction bases not matched to a gene: 1. The CDR3 runs to 12 residues. Germline V CDR1 and CDR2: GTSNPN, SVGIG (reference sequence). The CDR3 reads CAWGQANTEAFF. CDR3 coding DNA: TGTGCCTGGGGACAGGCGAACACTGAAGCTTTCTTT.

The chain recombines TRBV6-6 with TRBJ1-2; maybe TRBD1 (5 bases). Trimming stripped 6 bases from V and 2 bases from J, with 10 bases between. CDR1 is MNHNY, CDR2 SVGAGI, per germline (reference sequence). This CDR3 region has 13 residues. As DNA, the CDR3 is TGTGCCAGCAGCAGTAGACAGAACTATGGCTACACCTTC. Protein product: CASSSRQNYGYTF.

This clonotype was counted once. V usage is TRBV27 and J usage is TRBJ1-2; 7 bases match TRBD1. After removal of 5 bases from V and 1 base from J, the junction contained 4 bases not matched to a gene. CDR3 length: 14 amino acids. Germline V CDR1 and CDR2: MNHEY, SMNVEV (reference sequence). The CDR3 region has the DNA TGTGCCAGCAGTACGACAGGGTTTAACTATGGCTACACCTTC. It translates to CASSTTGFNYGYTF.

There are a few counts of this clonotype. The V gene is TRBV6-5, the J gene TRBJ1-5; D call uncertain. Germline V lookup: CDR1 MNHEY, CDR2 SVGAGI. Trimming removed 6 bases from V and 4 bases from J, with 10 bases in between. There are 13 residues in the CDR3. CDR3 DNA sequence: TGTGCCAGCAGAAATGGCGGAAATCAGCCCCAGCATTTT. Translating it yields CASRNGGNQPQHF.

This clonotype was seen only once. One end of the junction fails to match germline, which may point to a read error. The V and J genes are TRBV6-6 and TRBJ1-1; TRBD1 matches at 8 bases. This CDR3 spans 17 amino acids. Germline-derived CDR1 and CDR2 are MNHNY and SVGAGI (reference sequence). CDR3 DNA: TGTGCCAGCAGTTCACAGGGGGTCCGAATCCTGAACGCTGAAGCTTTCTTT. Its protein is CASSSQGVRILNAEAFF.

The J gene is TRBJ1-1, the V gene TRBV2, with TRBD1 as a possible D gene (6 bases). The CDR3 has 13 amino acids. V was cut by 8 bases and J by 1 base, with 11 bases left in between. The germline V gene has CDR1 SNHLY and CDR2 FYNNEI. DNA for the CDR3: TGTGCCAGCCGCGGACAGCCGAACACTGAAGCTTTCTTT. Amino acid sequence: CASRGQPNTEAFF.

The chain has TRBV18 and TRBJ2-7, with a possible D match to TRBD1 (7 bases). The V gene lost 4 bases and the J gene lost 4 bases, with 14 bases spanning the gap. CDR3 length equals 14 residues. Germline V gene lookup returns CDR1 KGHSH and CDR2 LQKENI. This CDR3 is CASSLRDSVYEQYV. CDR3 DNA sequence: TGTGCCAGCTCACTGCGGGACAGCGTTTACGAGCAGTACGTC.

V usage is TRBV4-3 and J usage is TRBJ1-5; TRBD1 matches 10 bases. J gave up 1 base and V 0 bases, and 12 bases lay outside the gene matches. Germline CDR1 is LGHNA and CDR2 is YSLEER. This CDR3 has 20 amino acids. The CDR3 coding sequence is TGCGCCAGCAGCCAAGACATCGGGACAGGGGAGTTCAGAAGCAATCAGCCCCAGCATTTT. Protein product: CASSQDIGTGEFRSNQPQHF.

This clonotype came up many times. This chain uses TRBV6-2 or TRBV6-3 with TRBJ2-7; unclear D gene. The CDR3 covers 12 residues. CDR1 is MNHEY and CDR2 is SVGEGT in the germline V gene. The V and J ends lost 5 bases and 4 bases respectively, with 9 bases between them. The CDR3 reads CASSPGVYEQYF. CDR3 in DNA: TGTGCCAGCAGTCCCGGCGTTTACGAGCAGTACTTC.

This clonotype was seen more than once but under ten times. The chain uses TRBV4-3 and TRBJ1-2; D gene unclear. Trimming removed 4 bases at V and 8 bases at J, with 14 bases between. This CDR3 has 13 amino acids. Germline CDR1 and CDR2: LGHNA and YSLEER. CDR3 in DNA: TGCGCCAGCAGCCGGCGTATCGGAGAGGGCTACACCTTC. Translation gives CASSRRIGEGYTF.

This clonotype was counted between two and nine times. The rearrangement joins TRBV9 to TRBJ2-3; D perhaps matches TRBD1 (6 bases). The CDR3 spans 15 residues. Germline-derived CDR1 and CDR2 are SGDLS and YYNGEE. V shed 0 bases and J shed 4 bases, with 12 bases lying between them. CDR3 loop: CASSVEGQGSDTQYF. CDR3 DNA sequence: TGTGCCAGCAGCGTAGAGGGGCAGGGGTCAGATACGCAGTATTTT. The full variable domain, completed using reference TRBV9 and TRBJ2-3, is DSGVTQTPKHLITATGQRVTLRCSPRSGDLSVYWYQQSLDQGLQFLIQYYNGEERAKGNILERFSAQQFPDLHSELNLSSLELGDSALYFCASSVEGQGSDTQYFGPGTRLTVL.

This clonotype was observed a handful of times. This chain connects TRBV6-6 to TRBJ2-2, with 10 bases that match TRBD2. After removal of 5 bases from V and 2 bases from J, the junction contained 2 bases not matched to a gene. Looked up from germline, CDR1 is MNHNY and CDR2 is SVGAGI (reference sequence). CDR3 length: 15 residues. CDR3 sequence (DNA): TGTGCCAGCAGTCGGACTAGCGGAAACACCGGGGAGCTGTTTTTT. It encodes CASSRTSGNTGELFF.

The chain recombines TRBV30 with TRBJ2-7, with D tentatively TRBD1 (8 bases). The length of the CDR3 is 13 residues. V was pared by 0 bases and J by 5 bases, with 11 bases between. In germline, CDR1 is GTSNPN, CDR2 SVGIG (reference sequence). The CDR3 protein is CAWSVQGGHEQYF. The CDR3 DNA is TGTGCCTGGAGTGTACAGGGGGGGCACGAGCAGTACTTC.

This clonotype has just a few counts. The V call is TRBV18, the J call TRBJ2-7; 8 bases line up with TRBD2. The V and J ends lost 0 bases and 7 bases, in that order; junction bases with no gene match: 8. Germline V lookup: CDR1 KGHSH, CDR2 LQKENI. This CDR3 comprises 15 residues. The CDR3 DNA reads TGTGCCAGCTCACCACCCGGACTAGCCGGGAGGGAGCAGTACTTC. It translates to CASSPPGLAGREQYF.

This clonotype was seen only a few times. The chain combines TRBV5-1 with TRBJ2-1; unclear D gene. The CDR3 is made up of 15 amino acids. Per germline, CDR1 SGHRS and CDR2 YFSETQ. The V and J ends lost 2 bases and 0 bases respectively, with 9 bases between them. CDR3 DNA sequence: TGCGCCAGCAGCTTAATGGATAGCTCCTACAATGAGCAGTTCTTC. Translating it yields CASSLMDSSYNEQFF.

This clonotype showed up just a few times. The DNA for the CDR3 is TGTGCCAGCCAACCCTACGGGGGAAACACCATATATTTT. Translating it yields CASQPYGGNTIYF. The V gene is TRBV6-5, the J gene TRBJ1-3; D is unresolved. V was pared by 8 bases and J by 4 bases, with 12 bases between. Germline CDR1 MNHEY, CDR2 SVGAGI. CDR3 size: 13 residues.

In its sample, this clonotype was seen many times. The chain has TRBV7-9 and TRBJ2-1; D is unresolved. This CDR3 has 12 amino acids. CDR1 and CDR2 (germline): SEHNR, FQNEAQ (reference sequence). Trimming pared 5 bases from V and 6 bases from J, leaving 8 bases between. CDR3 DNA: TGTGCCAGCAGCCTAATAGCCAATGAGCAGTTCTTC. This translates into CASSLIANEQFF. The variable domain in full, completed from reference TRBV7-9 and TRBJ2-1, reads DTGVSQNPRHKITKRGQNVTFRCDPISEHNRLYWYRQTLGQGPEFLTYFQNEAQLEKSRLLSDRFSAERPKGSFSTLEIQRTEQGDSAMYLCASSLIANEQFFGPGTRLTVL.

This chain's CDR3 is CASSERGSQETQYF. Written as DNA, the CDR3 is TGTGCCAGCAGTGAACGGGGTAGCCAAGAGACCCAGTACTTC. The chain uses TRBV2 and TRBJ2-5; maybe TRBD2 (5 bases). CDR3 length: 14 amino acids. Trimming stripped 2 bases from V and 1 base from J, with 8 bases between. Germline V gene data show CDR1 as SNHLY and CDR2 as FYNNEI.

This clonotype turned up a few times. This chain uses TRBV7-9 with TRBJ2-1; D gene unclear. V was pared by 9 bases and J by 0 bases, with 15 bases between. Germline CDR1 SEHNR, CDR2 FQNEAQ (reference sequence). This CDR3 has 15 residues. CDR3 region: CASRADGVSYNEQFF. CDR3 coding DNA: TGTGCCAGTCGTGCCGATGGGGTCTCCTACAATGAGCAGTTCTTC.

The chain employs TRBV5-1 and TRBJ2-5; TRBD2 matches 9 bases. V dropped 1 base and J dropped 4; count of bases not matched to a gene: 5. This CDR3 region has 15 residues. Germline V CDR1 and CDR2: SGHRS, YFSETQ. The DNA of the CDR3 is TGCGCCAGCAGCTTGTCCCCGACTAGCGGAGAGACCCAGTACTTC. The encoded protein is CASSLSPTSGETQYF.